This T cell receptor (beta chain) was sequenced during a study of blood T cell repertoires in COVID-19. On the study more broadly: Collection of acute and convalescent COVID-19 samples took place in the United States, Italy and Spain. PBMCs, B-cell-depleted T cells, or T cells provided the cDNA or gDNA that made up the material.

This CDR3 is 15 amino acids long. With 5 bases clipped from V and 1 base from J, the junction kept 6 bases outside the gene matches. CDR1 and CDR2 (germline): SGHTA, FQGNSA. TCRdb's copy holds only in-frame clones and misses some; the assay was immunoSEQ multiplex PCR. The sample holds about 260,000 clones, roughly 90% seen once. Enrollees, about 18 to 89 years old, lived in about two dozen US areas. Grouping used clinical history reported by participants in a survey and questionnaire. Sequencing used PBMCs or T cells enriched from blood (not recorded which). This receptor was identified in a woman aged 50 to 60 who had recovered from COVID-19. J is TRBJ2-7 and V is TRBV7-2, with 9 bases that match TRBD2. The CDR3: CASSLWTSVSYEQYF. The CDR3 coding sequence is TGTGCCAGCAGCCTTTGGACTAGCGTTTCCTACGAGCAGTACTTC.